The 8 T cell receptor beta chains presented below share a single source sample, sequenced in a study of T cells in Graves' hyperthyroidism and ophthalmopathy. Authors of the study amplified TCR beta CDR3 regions from RNA transcripts. Carried out on the TCR CDR3, a first-round RT-PCR used the HTBI primer set. Each CDR3 protein gets one entry after TCRdb re-called the multiplex PCR reads with MiXCR. The sample holds 250,000 to 400,000 distinct CDR3 sequences, about an eighth seen once. The sample was blood. These receptors all come from a middle-aged woman with Graves' ophthalmopathy.

This clonotype showed up many times. The chain joins TRBV27 to TRBJ1-2, with a weak D call TRBD1 (5 bases). The CDR3 consists of 16 residues. V was shortened by 7 bases and J by 7 bases, with 25 bases between the two germline ends. Germline lookup yields CDR1 MNHEY and CDR2 SMNVEV (reference sequence). As DNA, the CDR3 is TGTGCCAGCAATTGGAGAGGGCAGGGTGATGTCGGTGGCTACACCTTC. Its protein is CASNWRGQGDVGGYTF.

This clonotype was counted only a few times. V and J are TRBV3-1 and TRBJ2-1, with 11 bases that match TRBD2. CDR1 LGHDT and CDR2 YNNKEL come from the germline V gene (reference sequence). Unmatched junction bases numbered 14, after V lost 0 bases and J lost 4 bases. The CDR3 contains 20 residues. Written as DNA, the CDR3 is TGTGCCAGCAGCCAAGATCTCCCGGGACTAGCGGAGTTGGAATACAATGAGCAGTTCTTC. Protein: CASSQDLPGLAELEYNEQFF.

This clonotype came up many times. This chain links TRBV15 with TRBJ1-1; D might be TRBD1 (6 bases). Deletions cut 0 bases from V and 6 bases from J, with 17 bases between. Germline V lookup: CDR1 LNHNV, CDR2 YYDKDF (reference sequence). This CDR3 has 16 amino acids. CDR3 sequence reads: CATSREGQGRVPEAFF. The CDR3 bases are TGTGCCACCAGCAGAGAGGGTCAGGGGCGCGTCCCTGAAGCTTTCTTT.

This clonotype was seen at least ten times. CDR3 sequence: CSAKTGGRANEQFF. The CDR3 DNA reads TGCAGTGCTAAGACAGGGGGCAGGGCCAATGAGCAGTTCTTC. The V call is TRBV20-1, the J call TRBJ2-1; TRBD1 aligns across 10 bases. Germline V lookup: CDR1 DFQATT, CDR2 SNEGSKA (reference sequence). Unmatched junction bases numbered 6, after V lost 4 bases and J lost 6 bases. CDR3 length: 14 amino acids.

This clonotype was counted between two and nine times. A much larger clonotype is one base distant, so this may be a read error. This sequence joins TRBV7-9 and TRBJ2-1; 7 positions match TRBD2. In germline, CDR1 is SEHNR, CDR2 FQNEAQ (reference sequence). The CDR3 spans 13 residues. Trimming at V came to 5 bases and at J to 8 bases, leaving 6 bases not matched to a gene. In DNA form, the CDR3 reads TGTGCCAGCAGCAAAACTAGCGTCTATGAGCAGTTCTTC. As protein: CASSKTSVYEQFF.

This clonotype was detected many times. This may be a read error, as it is one base from a much larger clone. The chain combines TRBV29-1 with TRBJ2-1; TRBD2 agrees at 7 bases. This CDR3 has 16 residues. The germline V gene encodes CDR1 SQVTM and CDR2 ANQGSEA. V shed 3 bases, J shed 10 bases, and the junction held 18 bases outside the gene matches. CDR3: CSVDWETSRSLGEQFF. In nucleotides, the CDR3 is TGCAGCGTTGATTGGGAGACTAGCAGGAGTTTGGGCGAGCAGTTCTTC.

This clonotype was observed a single time. Here the CDR3 reads CASSENGGLGQAFF. Here the CDR3 DNA reads TGTGCCAGCAGCGAGAATGGCGGGCTGGGCCAAGCTTTCTTT. The chain couples TRBV5-5 to TRBJ1-1, with no clear D. V lost 4 bases to trimming and J lost 9 bases, with 19 bases between them. In germline, CDR1 is SGHKS, CDR2 YYEKEE (reference sequence). The CDR3 extends over 14 amino acids.

The V and J genes are TRBV25-1 and TRBJ1-4; D gene ambiguous. This CDR3 contains 13 residues. V lost 7 bases and J 0 bases, leaving 6 bases between the germline ends. The germline gives CDR1 MGHDK, CDR2 SYGVNS. CDR3 in amino acids: CASIGATNEKLFF. Here the CDR3 DNA reads TGTGCCAGCATTGGTGCAACTAATGAAAAACTGTTTTTT.